The rows below give T cell receptor beta chains drawn from one sample of a study of cytomegalovirus exposure and HLA in healthy donors. Sequenced by immunoSEQ multiplex PCR; TCRdb stores in-frame clones only, minus some. The repertoire has roughly 130,000 clones, about 80% of them found once; the top ten carry 1.5% to 2%. Input material: PBMCs. Every receptor here comes from a man aged 40-49 years in good health and CMV-seronegative. CDR3s include the opening cysteine and the closing phenylalanine or tryptophan. The order of the fields is D gene, V gene, J gene, clone size, CDR3 protein, CDR3 DNA. The D gene is left open where the match is weak. Expanded clones are given a class, and other clones once, few, many or no size at all.

>TRBD2|TRBV7-6|TRBJ2-1|NA
CASSSLILAGGPSEQFF
TGTGCCAGCAGCTCTCTAATACTAGCGGGAGGGCCAAGTGAGCAGTTCTTC
>TRBD2|TRBV28|TRBJ2-5|NA
CASVDLAGGERLETQYF
TGTGCCAGCGTTGACCTCGCCGGGGGGGAGAGGTTGGAGACCCAGTACTTC
>NA|TRBV28|TRBJ1-5|NA
CASSFLPGGTQPQHF
TGTGCCAGCAGTTTTCTCCCGGGGGGGACCCAGCCCCAGCATTTT
>TRBD2|TRBV5-1|TRBJ2-1|few
CASSLAPGLVYNEQFF
TGCGCCAGCAGCTTGGCCCCGGGACTAGTCTACAATGAGCAGTTCTTC
>TRBD1|TRBV7-9|TRBJ1-5|NA
CASSFSGTGVPYSNQPQHF
TGTGCCAGCAGTTTCTCCGGGACAGGGGTCCCTTATAGCAATCAGCCCCAGCATTTT
>NA|TRBV9|TRBJ2-2|NA
CASSVGSGYTGELFF
TGTGCCAGCAGCGTAGGATCAGGGTACACCGGGGAGCTGTTTTTT
>TRBD1|TRBV9|TRBJ1-6|NA
CASSDGTGGSYNSPLHF
TGTGCCAGCAGCGACGGGACAGGGGGGTCATATAATTCACCCCTCCACTTT
>TRBD1|TRBV7-2|TRBJ2-1|NA
CASSFPGDRGLEQFF
TGTGCCAGCAGCTTCCCCGGAGACAGGGGGCTAGAGCAGTTCTTC
>TRBD2|TRBV11-2|TRBJ2-1|NA
CASSAGVVNNEQFF
TGTGCCAGCAGCGCGGGAGTTGTCAACAATGAGCAGTTCTTC
>NA|TRBV27|TRBJ2-5|NA
CASSLAGPGEQYF
TGTGCCAGCAGTTTAGCGGGACCTGGGGAGCAGTACTTC
>TRBD2|TRBV5-1|TRBJ2-7|NA
CASSWEIDGRAEQYF
TGCGCCAGCAGCTGGGAAATTGATGGGAGGGCCGAGCAGTACTTC
>TRBD1|TRBV2|TRBJ2-6|NA
CASSELQGAGANGLTF
TGTGCCAGCAGTGAACTACAGGGGGCTGGGGCCAACGGCCTGACTTTC
>NA|TRBV6-5|TRBJ2-5|NA
CASSYSFPSGETQYF
TGTGCCAGCAGTTACTCGTTCCCCTCAGGAGAGACCCAGTACTTC
>NA|TRBV19|TRBJ1-5|few
CASSMAGGNQPQHF
TGTGCCAGTAGTATGGCGGGGGGGAATCAGCCCCAGCATTTT
>TRBD2|TRBV5-6|TRBJ2-5|NA
CASSLTGGQETQYF
TGTGCCAGCAGCTTGACGGGGGGCCAAGAGACCCAGTACTTC
>TRBD1|TRBV6-5|TRBJ2-7|NA
CASSYRGQSDEQYF
TGTGCCAGCAGTTACAGGGGGCAGAGTGACGAGCAGTACTTC
>NA|TRBV28|TRBJ2-3|NA
CASRSSGAYTDTQYF
TGTGCCAGCAGAAGTAGCGGAGCATACACAGATACGCAGTATTTT
>NA|TRBV5-6|TRBJ2-7|NA
CASSLASSTYEQYF
TGTGCCAGCAGCTTGGCTAGCTCTACTTACGAGCAGTACTTC
>NA|TRBV30|TRBJ1-1|NA
CAWSWGGTEAFF
TGTGCCTGGAGTTGGGGCGGCACTGAAGCTTTCTTT
>NA|TRBV27|TRBJ1-1|NA
CASSFLGAGNTEAFF
TGTGCCAGCAGTTTTTTAGGGGCTGGGAACACTGAAGCTTTCTTT
>NA|TRBV6-5|TRBJ2-7|few
CASSYGAVQYEQYF
TGTGCCAGCAGTTACGGGGCGGTCCAATACGAGCAGTACTTC
>NA|TRBV7-5|TRBJ1-6|NA
CVRSEPGDNSPLHF
TGTGTCAGAAGCGAGCCAGGGGATAATTCACCCCTCCACTTT
>TRBD2|TRBV5-4|TRBJ2-4|NA
CASSSPSGRALNIQYF
TGTGCCAGCAGCTCTCCAAGCGGGAGGGCCTTAAACATTCAGTACTTC
>TRBD1|TRBV15|TRBJ2-5|NA
CATSRDRDRQETQYF
TGTGCCACCAGCAGAGACCGGGACAGACAAGAGACCCAGTACTTC
>TRBD1|TRBV6-1|TRBJ2-3|NA
CASSEDVGTGATLGTDTQYF
TGTGCCAGCAGTGAAGACGTGGGAACAGGGGCCACCTTGGGCACAGATACGCAGTATTTT
>NA|TRBV9|TRBJ2-2|NA
CASSERATNTGELFF
TGTGCCAGCAGCGAGCGGGCGACCAACACCGGGGAGCTGTTTTTT
>TRBD2|TRBV20-1|TRBJ2-3|NA
CSLAGTDTQYF
TGCAGTCTAGCGGGAACAGATACGCAGTATTTT
>TRBD1|TRBV28|TRBJ1-3|NA
CASKDRRVNTIYF
TGTGCCAGCAAGGACAGGAGGGTGAACACCATATATTTT
>TRBD2|TRBV28|TRBJ2-1|NA
CASSLRLAGAHEQFF
TGTGCCAGCAGTTTAAGACTAGCGGGAGCACATGAGCAGTTCTTC
>NA|TRBV2|TRBJ2-7|few
CASREDGVYEQYF
TGTGCCAGCAGGGAGGACGGGGTCTACGAGCAGTACTTC
>NA|TRBV11-2|TRBJ1-2|NA
CASSFGRRDYGYTF
TGTGCCAGCAGCTTCGGACGGAGGGACTATGGCTACACCTTC
>TRBD1|TRBV30|TRBJ1-6|NA
CAWSVTGGHSPLHF
TGTGCCTGGAGTGTGACAGGGGGGCATTCACCCCTCCACTTT
>TRBD1|TRBV5-1|TRBJ1-4|NA
CASSSGGLNEKLFF
TGCGCCAGCAGCTCAGGGGGCCTTAATGAAAAACTGTTTTTT
>NA|TRBV5-1|TRBJ1-1|NA
CASSLTGPNTEAFF
TGCGCCAGCAGCCTGACAGGACCGAACACTGAAGCTTTCTTT
>TRBD2|TRBV7-9|TRBJ2-7|once
CASSLSLAGDEQYF
TGTGCCAGCAGCTTATCACTAGCGGGAGACGAGCAGTACTTC
>TRBD2|TRBV5-4|TRBJ2-1|NA
CASSGKTSGRINEQFF
TGTGCCAGCAGCGGCAAAACTAGCGGGAGGATTAATGAGCAGTTCTTC
>NA|TRBV7-8|TRBJ1-1|NA
CASSLVLQSNTEAFF
TGTGCCAGCAGCTTAGTGCTGCAGTCGAACACTGAAGCTTTCTTT
>NA|TRBV27|TRBJ2-5|NA
CASRTYAGTPQETQYF
TGTGCCAGCAGAACTTACGCCGGGACACCCCAAGAGACCCAGTACTTC
>NA|TRBV7-8|TRBJ1-1|NA
CASSLGPGLNTEAFF
TGTGCCAGCAGCTTAGGCCCGGGGTTGAACACTGAAGCTTTCTTT
>NA|TRBV28|TRBJ1-1|once
CASSSPEAMNTEAFF
TGTGCCAGCAGTTCCCCGGAGGCTATGAACACTGAGGCTTTCTTT
>TRBD2|TRBV5-4|TRBJ2-3|NA
CASSTAGGGTDTQYF
TGTGCCAGCAGCACGGCGGGGGGAGGCACAGATACGCAGTATTTT
>NA|TRBV30|TRBJ2-7|NA
CAITRVGYEQYF
TGTGCCATAACCCGGGTGGGCTACGAGCAGTACTTC
>TRBD2|TRBV27|TRBJ2-2|NA
CASSFDRLAVNTGELFF
TGTGCCAGCAGTTTCGACCGACTAGCAGTGAACACCGGGGAGCTGTTTTTT
>TRBD1|TRBV28|TRBJ2-2|NA
CASSRGQGGLAGELFF
TGTGCCAGCAGCCGGGGACAGGGCGGTTTAGCCGGGGAGCTGTTTTTT
>TRBD2|TRBV30|TRBJ2-3|NA
CAWSVPGTSGGPSTDTQYF
TGTGCCTGGAGTGTACCTGGGACTAGCGGGGGGCCTAGCACAGATACGCAGTATTTT
>NA|TRBV2|TRBJ1-2|NA
CASSIKTRGYGYTF
TGTGCCAGCAGTATCAAGACCCGGGGGTATGGCTACACCTTC
>TRBD2|TRBV18|TRBJ2-3|NA
CATATGGNTDTQYF
TGTGCCACCGCAACGGGAGGAAACACAGATACGCAGTATTTT
>TRBD1|TRBV4-3|TRBJ1-4|NA
CASSQDIGGTGAGEKLFF
TGCGCCAGCAGCCAAGATATAGGGGGGACAGGGGCAGGTGAAAAACTGTTTTTT
>NA|TRBV7-9|TRBJ2-2|NA
CSSSSQHRVDTGELFF
TGTTCCAGCAGCTCACAACACAGGGTGGACACCGGGGAGCTGTTTTTT
>TRBD1|TRBV19|TRBJ2-3|NA
CASSIGTGVLSTDTQYF
TGTGCCAGTAGTATAGGGACAGGGGTCCTTAGCACAGATACGCAGTATTTT
>TRBD1|TRBV30|TRBJ2-2|NA
CAWTGTVNTGELFF
TGTGCCTGGACCGGGACAGTGAACACCGGGGAGCTGTTTTTT
>TRBD2|TRBV4-1|TRBJ2-3|NA
CASSQYAGGQSTDTQYF
TGCGCCAGCAGCCAATACGCGGGGGGGCAGAGCACAGATACGCAGTATTTT
>NA|TRBV6-1|TRBJ2-5|NA
CASSAGERAKTQYF
TGTGCCAGCAGCGCCGGCGAGAGGGCCAAGACCCAGTACTTC
>NA|TRBV4-2|TRBJ2-7|NA
CASSQDLGSGSGQEQYF
TGTGCCAGCAGCCAAGATTTAGGTAGCGGCTCAGGACAAGAGCAGTACTTC
>NA|TRBV27|TRBJ2-1|NA
CASSLNSYNEQFF
TGTGCCAGCAGTTTAAACAGCTACAATGAGCAGTTCTTC
>NA|TRBV6-4|TRBJ2-5|NA
CASSDKFPSPKETQYF
TGTGCCAGCAGTGACAAGTTTCCGAGTCCAAAAGAGACCCAGTACTTC
>TRBD2|TRBV6-4|TRBJ2-1|NA
CASSPIAGGPNNEQFF
TGTGCCAGCAGCCCCATAGCGGGGGGGCCCAACAATGAGCAGTTCTTC